A single sample gave rise to the 32 T cell receptor beta chains below, sequenced in a study of shared clonotypes between healthy human individuals. Some clones are missing from TCRdb's copy, which holds only in-frame ones; the method was immunoSEQ multiplex PCR. The sample includes a few million clones, about 92% seen only once; the top ten take 0.13% to 0.15%. Sequencing used naive CD4+ T cells sorted from blood. Subset described: CD45RA+ positively selected. The receptors come from a man between 18 and 29 years old in good health.

The chain joins TRBV6-5 to TRBJ2-7, with 10 bases aligning to TRBD1. V lost 2 bases and J lost 7; bases outside the gene matches: 5. There are 14 residues in the CDR3. Per the germline V gene, CDR1 is MNHEY and CDR2 is SVGAGI. In nucleotides, the CDR3 is TGTGCCAGCAGTTACAGGGACAGGGGCGGGGAGCAGTACTTC. This codes for CASSYRDRGGEQYF.

The genes are TRBV5-1 and TRBJ1-4; D gene uncertain. V shed 4 bases and J shed 4 bases, with 14 bases lying between them. Germline loops: CDR1 SGHRS, CDR2 YFSETQ. The CDR3 runs to 15 residues. CDR3 region: CASSDQGDINEKLFF. Here the CDR3 DNA reads TGCGCCAGCAGCGACCAAGGAGATATTAATGAAAAACTGTTTTTT.

As concerns this clone: In the same sample, other DNA sequences code for this CDR3. V and J are TRBV7-9 and TRBJ1-5, with 7 bases matching TRBD1. V lost 6 bases and J lost 0; bases outside the gene matches: 8. This CDR3 comprises 16 residues. CDR1 and CDR2 from the germline V gene are SEHNR and FQNEAQ (reference sequence). CDR3 nucleotides: TGTGCCAGCAGTTATAGCGGGACAGATAGCAATCAGCCCCAGCATTTT. As protein: CASSYSGTDSNQPQHF.

Comment on this clone: Other nucleotide sequences in the sample specify the same CDR3. The chain joins TRBV30 to TRBJ2-5; unclear D gene. This CDR3 comprises 12 residues. The V gene's germline CDR1 is GTSNPN and CDR2 SVGIG (reference sequence). The V end was cut by 0 bases, the J end by 2 bases, with 4 bases between. CDR3 in amino acids: CAWSVTQETQYF. In DNA form, the CDR3 reads TGTGCCTGGAGTGTCACGCAAGAGACCCAGTACTTC.

The chain couples TRBV19 to TRBJ2-1; 11 bases fit TRBD2. V was pared by 1 base and J by 6 bases, with 8 bases of the junction left unmatched. The CDR3 runs 17 residues. The germline V gene encodes CDR1 LNHDA and CDR2 SQIVND (reference sequence). The CDR3 sequence is CASSIGTGLAGFNEQFF. In DNA form, the CDR3 reads TGTGCCAGTAGTATAGGAACCGGACTAGCGGGTTTCAATGAGCAGTTCTTC.

This chain uses TRBV16 with TRBJ2-6; no clear D gene. The V and J ends lost 4 bases and 0 bases respectively, with 10 bases between them. The CDR3 sequence is 16 residues long. Germline V gene data show CDR1 as KGHSY and CDR2 as FQNENV. The DNA of the CDR3 is TGTGCCAGCAGCCCAGTCTTTTACTCTGGGGCCAACGTCCTGACTTTC. Translated: CASSPVFYSGANVLTF.

The genes are TRBV10-3 and TRBJ2-2, with TRBD2 matching over 9 bases. The J segment lost 1 base and the V segment lost 0 bases, leaving 9 bases of the junction unmatched. The CDR3 extends over 19 amino acids. Germline V gives CDR1 ENHRY, CDR2 SYGVKD. CDR3 in DNA: TGTGCCATCAGTGAGTCGAAGAGAAGACTAGCGGTGAACACCGGGGAGCTGTTTTTT. It specifies CAISESKRRLAVNTGELFF.

This clone has a handful of counts. The V call is TRBV2, the J call TRBJ1-5; 8 bases match TRBD1. V shed 6 bases and J 2 bases; nucleotides not matched to a gene: 0. The germline V gene has CDR1 SNHLY and CDR2 FYNNEI. The CDR3 covers 13 residues. The CDR3 is CASRTGGNQPQHF. DNA for the CDR3: TGTGCCAGCAGGACAGGGGGCAATCAGCCCCAGCATTTT.

Of note for this clone: This CDR3 is also generated by other DNA sequences in the sample. V usage is TRBV27 and J usage is TRBJ2-7; D possibly corresponds to TRBD2 (6 bases). Germline V gene data show CDR1 as MNHEY and CDR2 as SMNVEV (reference sequence). Deletions cut 2 bases from V and 3 bases from J, with 8 bases between. This CDR3 contains 13 residues. CDR3 loop: CASSLRRDYEQYF. CDR3 bases: TGTGCCAGCAGTTTAAGGAGGGACTACGAGCAGTACTTC.

This clone was detected only a few times. The chain recombines TRBV29-1 with TRBJ1-1, with a tentative D call TRBD1 (5 bases). This CDR3 contains 14 residues. Trimming removed 5 bases at V and 4 bases at J, with 17 bases between. CDR1 and CDR2 (germline): SQVTM, ANQGSEA. Written as DNA, the CDR3 is TGCAGCGTTTTGCATGGGGCCCTGGGCACTGAAGCTTTCTTT. It is translated as CSVLHGALGTEAFF.

The chain is built from TRBV10-3 and TRBJ1-5; TRBD1 is a possible D gene (5 bases). CDR3 length: 15 residues. Trimming cost V 6 bases and J 1 base, with 13 bases left between them. Germline CDR1 and CDR2: ENHRY and SYGVKD. In DNA, the CDR3 is TGTGCCATCAGGTCGGGGGAAACCAGCAATCAGCCCCAGCATTTT. Protein sequence: CAIRSGETSNQPQHF.

About this clone: Compared with germline, one end of the junction differs, possibly owing to a read error. The V call is TRBV6-5, the J call TRBJ2-7, with 8 bases fitting TRBD1. CDR1 is MNHEY, CDR2 SVGAGI, per germline. The CDR3 is made up of 13 amino acids. CDR3 region: CASRPGTGLGAFF. The CDR3 coding sequence is TGTGCCAGCAGACCCGGGACAGGCTTGGGAGCATTCTTC.

V is TRBV2 and J is TRBJ2-2; D remains unclear. Germline CDR1 SNHLY, CDR2 FYNNEI. Trimming removed 2 bases from V and 6 bases from J, with 7 bases in between. The CDR3 sequence is 13 residues long. The CDR3 DNA follows: TGTGCCAGCAGTGAATTGGGTCCCGGGGAGCTGTTTTTT. Encoded protein: CASSELGPGELFF.

This clone has just one count. The chain combines TRBV6-6 with TRBJ1-1, with 11 nucleotides matching TRBD1. CDR1 is MNHNY, CDR2 SVGAGI, per germline (reference sequence). The V and J ends lost 2 bases and 4 bases, in that order; junction bases with no gene match: 3. This CDR3 is built from 15 residues. The CDR3: CASSYPGTGGTEAFF. CDR3 nucleotide sequence: TGTGCCAGCAGTTACCCCGGGACAGGGGGCACTGAAGCTTTCTTT.

This chain joins TRBV7-9 and TRBJ2-5; 11 bases fit TRBD2. The CDR3 spans 15 residues. Per germline, CDR1 SEHNR and CDR2 FQNEAQ (reference sequence). With V trimmed by 5 bases and J by 5 bases, 7 bases remained unmatched. CDR3 coding DNA: TGTGCCAGCAGCCAGACTAGCGGGGAGTGGGAGACCCAGTACTTC. It yields the protein CASSQTSGEWETQYF. Based on the CDR3 plus reference TRBV7-9 and TRBJ2-5, the full variable domain is DTGVSQNPRHKITKRGQNVTFRCDPISEHNRLYWYRQTLGQGPEFLTYFQNEAQLEKSRLLSDRFSAERPKGSFSTLEIQRTEQGDSAMYLCASSQTSGEWETQYFGPGTRLLVL.

This CDR3 is CASSQGRLYEQYF. CDR3 sequence (DNA): TGTGCCAGCAGTCAGGGGCGCCTTTACGAGCAGTACTTC. The rearrangement joins TRBV27 to TRBJ2-7; maybe TRBD1 (6 bases). Deletions cut 5 bases from V and 4 bases from J, with 12 bases between. This CDR3 contains 13 residues. Germline assignment: CDR1 MNHEY and CDR2 SMNVEV (reference sequence).

This chain joins TRBV30 and TRBJ2-3; D assignment may be TRBD1 or TRBD2 (6 bases each). The CDR3 extends over 15 amino acids. The germline V and J ends were trimmed by 2 bases and 1 base, with 13 bases remaining between them. CDR1 and CDR2 from the germline V gene are GTSNPN and SVGIG (reference sequence). The CDR3 DNA is TGTGCCTGGAGTCCCCGGGGGCGGGGCACAGATACGCAGTATTTT. As protein: CAWSPRGRGTDTQYF.

The V call is TRBV25-1, the J call TRBJ1-4, with a tentative D call TRBD1 (6 bases). CDR3 length: 15 residues. Germline-derived CDR1 and CDR2 are MGHDK and SYGVNS. V lost 1 base and J 6 bases, leaving 12 bases between the germline ends. The CDR3 DNA is TGTGCCAGCAGTGAATCGACCGGGGGCGATGAAAAACTGTTTTTT. This codes for CASSESTGGDEKLFF.

The chain is built from TRBV28 and TRBJ2-2; D is tentatively TRBD1 or TRBD2 (5 bases each). Germline V lookup: CDR1 MDHEN, CDR2 SYDVKM. The V gene lost 6 bases and the J gene lost 6 bases, with 20 bases spanning the gap. CDR3 length equals 16 residues. The CDR3 loop is CASSPSGQGSPGELFF. For the CDR3, the DNA is TGTGCCAGCAGCCCCTCGGGGCAGGGTTCGCCCGGGGAGCTGTTTTTT.

The V and J genes are TRBV11-3 and TRBJ2-2; 9 bases agree with TRBD2. The germline CDR1 and CDR2 sequences are SGHNT and YENEEA. The CDR3 totals 15 residues. V gave up 5 bases and J gave up 4 bases; unmatched junction bases: 5. Written as DNA, the CDR3 is TGTGCCAGCAGCGCGGGAGGGCGGGCCACCGGGGAGCTGTTTTTT. Translated: CASSAGGRATGELFF. The variable domain in full, completed from reference TRBV11-3 and TRBJ2-2, reads EAGVVQSPRYKIIEKKQPVAFWCNPISGHNTLYWYLQNLGQGPELLIRYENEEAVDDSQLPKDRFSAERLKGVDSTLKIQPAELGDSAVYLCASSAGGRATGELFFGEGSRLTVL.

The chain carries TRBV10-3 and TRBJ1-5; D perhaps matches TRBD1 (6 bases). This CDR3 is 15 amino acids long. CDR1 and CDR2 (germline): ENHRY, SYGVKD. The V and J ends lost 4 bases and 0 bases respectively, with 10 bases between them. The CDR3 bases are TGTGCCATCAGTGTAACAGGGAATAGCAATCAGCCCCAGCATTTT. Its protein product is CAISVTGNSNQPQHF.

The table lists this clone with a count of one. The V and J genes are TRBV6-6 and TRBJ2-3, with TRBD1 identical over 9 bases. The germline CDR1 and CDR2 sequences are MNHNY and SVGAGI (reference sequence). The CDR3 has 15 amino acids. Trimming cost V 2 bases and J 4 bases; bases outside gene matches: 4. The CDR3 bases are TGTGCCAGCAGTTACGGGACAGGGATGTCAGATACGCAGTATTTT. Protein product: CASSYGTGMSDTQYF.

J is TRBJ2-5 and V is TRBV30, with D hard to call. Germline assignment: CDR1 GTSNPN and CDR2 SVGIG (reference sequence). This CDR3 region has 12 residues. The V end was cut by 0 bases, the J end by 5 bases, with 7 bases between. The CDR3 DNA follows: TGTGCCTGGAGTGTAACCCTTGAGACCCAGTACTTC. Amino acids: CAWSVTLETQYF.

This chain links TRBV28 with TRBJ1-6; 8 nucleotides line up with TRBD1. Trimming at V came to 3 bases and at J to 7 bases, leaving 8 bases not matched to a gene. Germline V gives CDR1 MDHEN, CDR2 SYDVKM. The CDR3 sequence is 16 residues long. The DNA of the CDR3 is TGTGCCAGCAGTTTTTCAGGGGGCGCAAGGAATTCACCCCTCCACTTT. This codes for CASSFSGGARNSPLHF.

About this clone: In the same sample, other DNA sequences code for this CDR3. This chain connects TRBV7-2 to TRBJ2-4; the D gene is possibly TRBD2 (5 bases). The CDR3 covers 13 residues. The V gene lost 1 base and the J gene lost 7 bases, with 8 bases spanning the gap. Germline values: CDR1 SGHTA, CDR2 FQGNSA. The CDR3 DNA reads as TGTGCCAGCAGCTTAGATAGGGAGAACATTCAGTACTTC. Translated, it gives CASSLDRENIQYF.

J is TRBJ2-3 and V is TRBV9; no reliable D call. Between the trimmed V and J ends, which lost 8 bases and 2 bases, there was a span of 15 bases. The CDR3 is 14 residues long. Germline V CDR1 and CDR2: SGDLS, YYNGEE. CDR3 amino acids: CASTRARNTDTQYF. The DNA of the CDR3 is TGTGCCAGTACTCGGGCGCGTAACACAGATACGCAGTATTTT.

This sequence joins TRBV4-1 and TRBJ1-3; D is perhaps TRBD1 (6 bases). CDR1 and CDR2 from the germline V gene are MGHRA and YSYEKL. V lost 0 bases to trimming and J lost 4 bases, with 19 bases between them. The CDR3 loop spans 18 amino acids. In DNA form, the CDR3 reads TGCGCCAGCAGCCAAGATACCTCCTCTTCAGGGGTCGGAAACACCATATATTTT. This sequence encodes CASSQDTSSSGVGNTIYF.

The CDR3 DNA reads as TGCAGCGCCCCCGACTGGAACAATGAGCAGTTCTTC. Translation: CSAPDWNNEQFF. The V call is TRBV29-1, the J call TRBJ2-1; D is unclear. V gave up 7 bases and J gave up 5 bases, with 12 bases separating them. The germline gives CDR1 SQVTM, CDR2 ANQGSEA. The CDR3 runs to 12 residues.

The chain combines TRBV5-6 with TRBJ2-7; perhaps TRBD1 as D (6 bases). The CDR3 contains 14 residues. Germline V gene data show CDR1 as SGHDT and CDR2 as YYEEEE. V lost 5 bases, J lost 6 bases, and 18 bases lay in between. The CDR3 loop reads CASRATGSLGEQYF. CDR3 in DNA: TGTGCCAGCAGGGCTACAGGGTCTTTAGGCGAGCAGTACTTC.

This clone was picked up one time. Other DNA sequences in this specimen translate into the identical CDR3. The rearrangement links TRBV30 to TRBJ2-1, with 7 positions matching TRBD2. Germline V gene sequence: CDR1 GTSNPN, CDR2 SVGIG (reference sequence). This CDR3 region has 15 residues. After removal of 0 bases from V and 6 bases from J, the junction contained 8 bases not matched to a gene. The CDR3 coding sequence is TGTGCCTGGAGTGTACGGCGCGGGGGTCGCAATGAGCAGTTCTTC. Protein sequence: CAWSVRRGGRNEQFF.

This chain connects TRBV10-3 to TRBJ2-2, with D perhaps matching TRBD1 (5 bases). The germline V gene has CDR1 ENHRY and CDR2 SYGVKD. V was shortened by 7 bases and J by 4 bases, with 10 bases between the two germline ends. The CDR3 runs to 13 residues. The CDR3 region has the DNA TGTGCCATCACCCCGACAGTCACCGGGGAGCTGTTTTTT. This translates into CAITPTVTGELFF.

The chain uses TRBV13 and TRBJ2-7; 7 bases align to TRBD1. The J segment lost 5 bases and the V segment lost 5 bases, leaving 9 bases of the junction unmatched. Per germline, CDR1 PRHDT and CDR2 FYEKMQ (reference sequence). The CDR3 is made up of 14 amino acids. The CDR3 sequence is CASSTPGQAHEQYF. Here the CDR3 DNA reads TGTGCCAGCAGCACCCCTGGACAGGCTCACGAGCAGTACTTC.